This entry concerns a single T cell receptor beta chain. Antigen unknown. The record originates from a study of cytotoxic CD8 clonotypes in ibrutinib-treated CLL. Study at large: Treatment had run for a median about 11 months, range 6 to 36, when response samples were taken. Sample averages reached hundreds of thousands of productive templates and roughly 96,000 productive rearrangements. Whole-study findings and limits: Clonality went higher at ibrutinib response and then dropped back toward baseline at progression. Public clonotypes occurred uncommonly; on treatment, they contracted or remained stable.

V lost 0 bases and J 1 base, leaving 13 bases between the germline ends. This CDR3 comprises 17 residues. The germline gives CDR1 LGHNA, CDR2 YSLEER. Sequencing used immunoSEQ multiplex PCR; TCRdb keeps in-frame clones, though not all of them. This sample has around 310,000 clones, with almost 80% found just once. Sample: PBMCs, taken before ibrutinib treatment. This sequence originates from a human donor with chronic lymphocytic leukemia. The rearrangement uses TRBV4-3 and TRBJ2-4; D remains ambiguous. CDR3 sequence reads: CASSQDIDGVAKNIQYF. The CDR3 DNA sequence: TGCGCCAGCAGCCAAGATATCGATGGGGTGGCCAAAAACATTCAGTACTTC.